The next 3 T cell receptor beta chains were all read from a single sample in a study of shared clonotypes between healthy human individuals (TCRdb year 2020). The method was the immunoSEQ multiplex PCR assay. The source is immuneACCESS, and TCRdb retained only in-frame sequences with V and J called. Part of the clones is not carried over; for the studies checked, unresolved V genes explain less than half of this, and the remainder is unexplained. For this sample the table gives some 1.4 million clones, of which roughly 96% were detected only once. Approximately 1.2% of the sample is held by the ten biggest clonotypes. The sequenced material came from naive CD4+ T cells sorted from blood. The cell subset or site label corresponds to: CD45RA+ positively selected. Every receptor here comes from a man aged 25-40 years in good health.

In DNA form, the CDR3 reads TGTGCCAGCAGTTACTCGATCCTAGCTGGCGAGCAGTACTTC. It codes for CASSYSILAGEQYF. The rearrangement links TRBV6-5 to TRBJ2-7; TRBD2 might be the D (5 bases). From germline, CDR1 is MNHEY and CDR2 SVGAGI. The CDR3 is made up of 14 amino acids. V gave up 0 bases and J gave up 6 bases, with 12 bases separating them.

Remarks on this clone: Other DNA sequences in this specimen translate into the identical CDR3. The chain employs TRBV19 and TRBJ2-2, with D hard to call. The germline V and J ends were trimmed by 8 bases and 2 bases, with 12 bases remaining between them. In germline, CDR1 is LNHDA, CDR2 SQIVND (reference sequence). CDR3 size: 14 residues. Here the CDR3 reads CASSKGGNTGELFF. CDR3 sequence (DNA): TGTGCCAGTTCGAAGGGTGGTAACACCGGGGAGCTGTTTTTT. Variable domain in full (rest from reference TRBV19 and TRBJ2-2): DGGITQSPKYLFRKEGQNVTLSCEQNLNHDAMYWYRQDPGQGLRLIYYSQIVNDFQKGDIAEGYSVSREKKESFPLTVTSAQKNPTAFYLCASSKGGNTGELFFGEGSRLTVL.

V is TRBV2 and J is TRBJ2-2; TRBD2 aligns across 13 bases. CDR3 length: 17 amino acids. J was trimmed by 6 bases and V by 5 bases; bases with no gene match: 9. The germline V gene encodes CDR1 SNHLY and CDR2 FYNNEI. The CDR3, as DNA: TGTGCCAGCAGTCAACTCTCACTAGCGGGAGGGCCCGGGGAGCTGTTTTTT. It is translated as CASSQLSLAGGPGELFF.